Shown below are 11 T cell receptor beta chains from a single sample sequenced in a study of metastatic and nonmetastatic thyroid tumors. TCRdb reprocessed the PCR reads using MiXCR. There are around 12,000 clones in the sample; under 35% occur only once, and 9.5% to 15% lies in the top ten. Every patient was untreated before thyroid surgery. Source material: tumor tissue. The receptors come from a female donor with papillary thyroid cancer or a benign thyroid nodule (not recorded which). Some clones in this sample may be carry-over from other donors' samples.

The V and J genes are TRBV20-1 and TRBJ2-7, with D tentatively TRBD2 (6 bases). The CDR3 spans 13 residues. Germline lookup yields CDR1 DFQATT and CDR2 SNEGSKA (reference sequence). The V gene lost 3 bases and the J gene lost 5 bases, with 14 bases spanning the gap. CDR3 loop: CSARRDASDEQYF. The CDR3 DNA is TGCAGTGCTAGGCGGGACGCGTCGGACGAGCAGTACTTC.

The gene calls are TRBV12-3 or TRBV12-4 and TRBJ2-2, with D possibly matching TRBD1 (6 bases). There are 15 residues in the CDR3. Trimming removed 10 bases from V and 6 bases from J, with 21 bases in between. CDR3 sequence (DNA): TGTGCCACCGGACAGAAGTCGACTCGGTCCGGGGAGCTGTTTTTT. Protein: CATGQKSTRSGELFF.

In this sample, this clone is medium-sized. The V and J genes are TRBV6-1 and TRBJ1-2, with a tentative D call TRBD1 (5 bases). The CDR3 covers 15 residues. CDR1 and CDR2 (germline): MNHNS, SASEGT. V dropped 7 bases and J dropped 2 bases, with 17 bases sitting between them. The DNA for the CDR3 is TGTGCCAGCACCGAATGGGTCAGGGAGAACTATGGCTACACCTTC. Its protein is CASTEWVRENYGYTF.

V is TRBV27 and J is TRBJ2-7; D is perhaps TRBD1 (6 bases). The CDR3 is made up of 14 amino acids. The germline V gene has CDR1 MNHEY and CDR2 SMNVEV (reference sequence). V dropped 7 bases and J dropped 4 bases, with 17 bases sitting between them. The CDR3 loop is CASTSGDTRYEQYF. CDR3 nucleotide sequence: TGTGCCAGCACTTCCGGGGACACCCGTTACGAGCAGTACTTC.

By share, this clone ranks as medium-sized. V usage is TRBV27 and J usage is TRBJ1-4; D unresolved. This CDR3 is 14 amino acids long. V lost 4 bases and J 6 bases, leaving 12 bases between the germline ends. CDR1 MNHEY and CDR2 SMNVEV come from the germline V gene (reference sequence). The CDR3 DNA sequence: TGTGCCAGCAGTTCGCTCCAGTGGGATGAAAAACTGTTTTTT. Residues: CASSSLQWDEKLFF.

This clone has at least ten counts. The genes are TRBV7-9 and TRBJ2-1; unclear D gene. The CDR3 is made up of 17 amino acids. The germline CDR1 and CDR2 sequences are SEHNR and FQNEAQ (reference sequence). Trimming stripped 0 bases from V and 4 bases from J, with 16 bases between. CDR3 in DNA: TGTGCCAGCAGCTTAGCGGGTCCGTGGGGTGGGTACAATGAGCAGTTCTTC. Translated: CASSLAGPWGGYNEQFF.

This clone showed up just a few times. The CDR3 sequence: CASSDSSGGADTQYF. The CDR3 DNA reads as TGTGCCAGCAGTGACTCTAGCGGGGGGGCAGATACGCAGTATTTT. The J gene is TRBJ2-3, the V gene TRBV6-4, with 11 positions matching TRBD2. The germline CDR1 and CDR2 sequences are MRHNA and SNTAGT. V was pared by 0 bases and J by 4 bases, with 0 bases of the junction left unmatched. CDR3 length: 15 residues.

The rearrangement joins TRBV11-1 to TRBJ2-1; weak D call: TRBD2 (6 bases). Trimming took off 5 bases at V and 9 bases at J, with 20 bases between the two ends. Germline CDR1 SGHAT, CDR2 FQDESV (reference sequence). CDR3 length: 15 residues. DNA of the CDR3: TGTGCCAGCAGCACCCGACAGTGGGGGGAGGTTGAGCAGTTCTTC. This gives the protein CASSTRQWGEVEQFF.

With respect to this clone: The CDR3 does not end in the conserved phenylalanine or tryptophan, so this is likely a read error. V gene TRBV19 combines with J gene TRBJ1-2, with a weak D call TRBD1 (6 bases). Trimming removed 5 bases at V and 11 bases at J, with 9 bases between. The CDR3 has 10 residues. Germline CDR1 reads LNHDA; CDR2 reads SQIVND (reference sequence). CDR3 residues: CASSLQGYTL. In nucleotides, the CDR3 is TGTGCCAGTAGTCTTCAGGGGTACACCTTA.

The chain is built from TRBV12-3 or TRBV12-4 and TRBJ2-7; D remains ambiguous. Between the trimmed V and J ends, which lost 1 base and 0 bases, there was a span of 13 bases. The CDR3 covers 16 residues. The CDR3 DNA is TGTGCCAGCAGTTTAGGGGCAGTTACCAACTCCTACGAGCAGTACTTC. It yields the protein CASSLGAVTNSYEQYF.

This clone was recorded a few times. This clone may be a read error of a much larger clone one base away. The J gene is TRBJ2-1, the V gene TRBV5-4; either TRBD1 or TRBD2 may supply D (5 bases each). The CDR3 runs 13 residues. Per the germline V gene, CDR1 is SGHNT and CDR2 is YYREEE (reference sequence). The CDR3 region is CASILRGANEQFF. CDR3 nucleotide sequence: TGTGCCAGCATCTTGAGGGGAGCGAATGAGCAGTTCTTC.